This T cell receptor beta chain was documented in a study of OX40 agonist ivuxolimab in advanced cancers. Study at large: With ivuxolimab, an agonistic anti-OX40 (CD134) antibody, patients were treated. Partial responses were observed in three patients, of whom one had hepatocellular carcinoma and two had cutaneous melanoma.

Anyone with autoimmune disease history or systemic immunosuppression was excluded. The protocol was immunoSEQ multiplex PCR, while the TCRdb copy is restricted to in-frame clones and leaves out a portion. This repertoire shows roughly 72,000 clones, 85% to 90% found once; its top ten account for about an eighth. V was pared by 5 bases and J by 5 bases, with 3 bases between. The CDR3 extends over 11 amino acids. Germline CDR1 ENHRY, CDR2 SYGVKD. The material was CD4+ or CD8+ T cells sorted from blood, obtained in a trial of the OX40 agonist ivuxolimab. The V and J genes are TRBV10-3 and TRBJ2-2; D unresolved. The source of this sequence is an adult with an advanced solid tumor such as melanoma, head and neck, liver or kidney cancer. CDR3 in amino acids: CAISSTGELFF. Here the CDR3 DNA reads TGTGCCATCAGTTCGACCGGGGAGCTGTTTTTT.